Included here is one TCR beta chain sequence, with context. The V and J ends lost 4 bases and 1 base respectively, with 20 bases between them. The CDR3 loop spans 19 amino acids. TCRdb fed the 5' RACE reads into MiXCR, producing one record per CDR3 protein. This table holds about 54,000 distinct CDR3 sequences, about 15% found once. The receptor was isolated from a female donor with breast cancer. Sample: naive CD4+ T cells sorted from blood. Indicated subset: naive CD4+ T cells, CD4+CD45RA+CD25-. The J gene is TRBJ2-6, the V gene TRBV12-3 or TRBV12-4, with TRBD2 as a possible D gene (6 bases). CDR3 protein: CASSSPPGRTKSGANVLTF. The CDR3 nucleotides read TGTGCCAGCAGTTCCCCACCCGGGAGAACTAAATCTGGGGCCAACGTCCTGACTTTC.